Here is one TCR beta chain with its context. The data were produced by immunoSEQ multiplex PCR, yet TCRdb's version contains in-frame clones alone and is incomplete. The sample includes roughly 32,000 clones, less than 75% seen only once; the top ten take under 5%. This record comes from a study of radiotherapy plus CTLA-4 blockade in lung cancer. The wider study: Among patients, more than 15% showed objective responses, and about 30% had disease control.

J gave up 8 bases and V 4 bases, and 7 bases lay outside the gene matches. The CDR3 spans 14 residues. Per germline, CDR1 MNHNY and CDR2 SVGAGI (reference sequence). The source material was peripheral blood, sampled from a patient treated with radiotherapy plus ipilimumab. The TCR comes from a human donor with non-small cell lung cancer who had stable disease on radiotherapy plus ipilimumab. This chain connects TRBV6-6 to TRBJ2-4; TRBD2 matches at 8 bases. The CDR3 is CASSSFTGGHIQYF. The DNA for the CDR3 is TGTGCCAGCAGTTCCTTTACGGGAGGGCACATTCAGTACTTC.